This is a list of T cell receptor beta chains from one sample in a study of T cell repertoires in cytomegalovirus infection. TCRdb recomputed calls from the reads with MiXCR, one row per CDR3 protein. This sample yields around 630,000 distinct CDR3 sequences, of which roughly 26% are seen a single time; less than 10% belongs to the top ten. What was sequenced was CD8+ T cells from PBMCs. All receptors derive from a human donor in good health (CMV status not recorded). Some clones in this sample may be carry-over from other donors' samples. CDR3s include the opening cysteine and the closing phenylalanine or tryptophan. The D gene is left open where the match is weak. Size values are once, few and many counts, or a class for expanded clones, and some rows have none.

TRBD1,TRBV19,17,TRBJ2-1,.,CASSMSQDRGGYNEQFF,TGTGCCAGTAGTATGTCCCAGGACAGGGGAGGCTACAATGAGCAGTTCTTC
.,TRBV28,16,TRBJ2-3,.,CANSLGGPRSTDTQYF,TGTGCCAACAGTCTGGGGGGGCCCCGGAGCACAGATACGCAGTATTTT
.,TRBV7-6,14,TRBJ2-5,.,CASSDRAGRETQYF,TGTGCCAGCAGCGACCGGGCAGGGAGGGAGACCCAGTACTTC
.,TRBV19,18,TRBJ2-6,.,CASSMWIPPSSGANVLTF,TGTGCCAGTAGTATGTGGATACCCCCTAGCTCTGGGGCCAACGTCCTGACTTTC
.,TRBV14,17,TRBJ1-1,.,CASSQDWTAPENTEAFF,TGTGCCAGCAGCCAAGACTGGACAGCCCCTGAGAACACTGAAGCTTTCTTT
.,TRBV6-6,12,TRBJ1-4,once,CASRGENEKLFF,TGTGCCAGCAGAGGGGAGAATGAAAAACTGTTTTTT
.,TRBV15,15,TRBJ2-6,few,CATSRDRGLTNVLTF,TGTGCCACCAGCAGAGATAGGGGGTTGACCAACGTCCTGACTTTC
TRBD1,TRBV7-9,16,TRBJ2-4,many,CASSFNDRGPKNIQYF,TGTGCCAGCAGCTTCAACGACAGGGGGCCCAAAAACATTCAGTACTTC
.,TRBV20-1,18,TRBJ2-1,.,CSASYLKQGPERPNEQFF,TGCAGTGCTAGTTACCTTAAACAGGGCCCCGAGCGGCCCAATGAGCAGTTCTTC
.,TRBV29-1,14,TRBJ1-2,few,CSVEDGMGRDGYTF,TGCAGCGTTGAAGATGGGATGGGGCGAGATGGCTACACCTTC
TRBD2,TRBV28,19,TRBJ2-3,.,CASSGLAGEFFTNTDTQYF,TGTGCCAGCAGTGGACTAGCGGGGGAGTTTTTTACTAACACAGATACGCAGTATTTT
TRBD1,TRBV7-9,15,TRBJ1-2,many,CASSSDRVPGSGYTF,TGTGCCAGCAGCTCAGACAGGGTCCCCGGTTCTGGCTACACCTTC
.,TRBV6-1,11,TRBJ2-4,few,CATLEENIQYF,TGTGCCACCCTCGAGGAAAACATTCAGTACTTC
.,TRBV28,15,TRBJ2-3,few,CASSRLVGETDTQYF,TGTGCCAGCAGTCGACTAGTCGGAGAGACAGATACGCAGTATTTT
.,TRBV29-1,12,TRBJ2-2,few,CSVLSGTGELFF,TGCAGCGTTCTCAGTGGCACCGGGGAGCTGTTTTTT
.,TRBV7-9,13,TRBJ2-3,many,CASSLGRTDTQYF,TGTGCCAGCAGCTTAGGCCGCACAGATACGCAGTATTTT
TRBD1,TRBV27,14,TRBJ1-2,.,CASSTRTGENGYTF,TGTGCCAGCAGTACCCGGACAGGGGAGAATGGCTACACCTTC
TRBD2,TRBV7-8,15,TRBJ2-5,many,CASRNRRGGQETQYF,TGTGCCAGCAGAAACCGGCGCGGGGGCCAAGAGACCCAGTACTTC
.,TRBV7-2,19,TRBJ2-6,many,CASSPPRGHEDSGANVLTF,TGTGCCAGCAGCCCTCCCCGGGGACACGAGGACTCTGGGGCCAACGTCCTGACTTTC
.,TRBV9,16,TRBJ1-2,.,CASSGWLSRDTYGYTF,TGTGCCAGCAGCGGCTGGCTTTCAAGGGATACCTATGGCTACACCTTC
.,TRBV20-1,16,TRBJ1-1,.,CSARDPLGVYGTEAFF,TGCAGTGCTAGAGACCCGCTGGGGGTGTATGGCACTGAAGCTTTCTTT
TRBD1,TRBV5-4,16,TRBJ2-1,many,CASSQIDRVPYNEQFF,TGTGCCAGCAGCCAGATTGACAGGGTGCCCTACAATGAGCAGTTCTTC
.,TRBV7-3,12,TRBJ2-1,many,CASSISGNEQFF,TGTGCCAGCAGCATTAGCGGCAATGAGCAGTTCTTC
.,TRBV7-2,16,TRBJ2-1,many,CASSLSFRYRNNEQFF,TGTGCCAGCAGCTTAAGTTTTCGATACAGAAACAATGAGCAGTTCTTC
.,TRBV6-2/TRBV6-3,16,TRBJ2-1,few,CASSSTPYTWGNEQFF,TGTGCCAGCAGTTCCACACCATACACTTGGGGCAATGAGCAGTTCTTC
.,TRBV7-6,14,TRBJ2-7,.,CASARAEATYEQYF,TGTGCCAGCGCCCGGGCCGAGGCTACCTACGAGCAGTACTTC
.,TRBV6-2/TRBV6-3,15,TRBJ1-1,few,CASSSSTGLNTEAFF,TGTGCCAGCAGTTCCAGCACGGGCTTAAACACTGAAGCTTTCTTT
.,TRBV6-2/TRBV6-3,16,TRBJ1-1,few,CASSYSLTNPNTEAFF,TGTGCCAGCAGTTATAGTTTGACGAACCCGAACACTGAAGCTTTCTTT
TRBD1,TRBV29-1,15,TRBJ2-6,.,CSVVQGALGANVLTF,TGCAGCGTTGTTCAGGGGGCGCTTGGGGCCAACGTCCTGACTTTC
TRBD2,TRBV7-6,20,TRBJ2-1,.,CASSLPTRREGTSGYNEQFF,TGTGCCAGCAGCTTACCCACCCGACGTGAGGGGACTAGCGGATACAATGAGCAGTTCTTC
TRBD1,TRBV13,15,TRBJ2-5,.,CASSSQGTGQETQYF,TGTGCCAGCAGCTCCCAAGGGACAGGGCAAGAGACCCAGTACTTC
TRBD1,TRBV7-8,13,TRBJ2-7,many,CASSWGQTYEQYF,TGTGCCAGCAGCTGGGGACAGACCTACGAGCAGTACTTC
.,TRBV6-2/TRBV6-3,14,TRBJ1-1,.,CASSYSLSFGEAFF,TGTGCCAGCAGTTACTCCCTTTCGTTCGGTGAAGCTTTCTTT
.,TRBV24-1,16,TRBJ2-1,.,CATSDFRGLEPNEQFF,TGTGCCACCAGTGATTTCCGGGGCCTAGAGCCCAATGAGCAGTTCTTC
.,TRBV7-2,14,TRBJ2-2,many,CASSSNANTGELFF,TGTGCCAGCAGCTCCAACGCGAACACCGGGGAGCTGTTTTTT
TRBD1,TRBV13,15,TRBJ2-1,few,CASSDYRGRGDEQFF,TGTGCCAGCAGCGACTACAGGGGGCGCGGGGATGAGCAGTTCTTC
.,TRBV7-2,14,TRBJ1-1,many,CASSTAQGYSEAFF,TGTGCCAGCAGCACCGCACAGGGTTATAGTGAAGCTTTCTTT
TRBD1,TRBV15,16,TRBJ2-1,.,CATSGLTGGGYNEQFF,TGTGCCACCAGCGGCTTAACAGGGGGCGGCTACAATGAGCAGTTCTTC